One and the same sample provided the 11 T cell receptor beta chains below, sequenced in a study of blood T cell repertoires in COVID-19. TCRdb keeps only in-frame clones here, not all; method: immunoSEQ multiplex PCR. The sample has tens of thousands of clones, 87% seen once. Specimen: peripheral blood. These receptors were taken from a male donor with acute or convalescent COVID-19.

V and J are TRBV5-5 and TRBJ1-2; maybe TRBD1 (5 bases). Trimming stripped 5 bases from V and 4 bases from J, with 21 bases between. CDR3 length: 16 residues. The germline V gene encodes CDR1 SGHKS and CDR2 YYEKEE (reference sequence). This chain's CDR3 is CASSPFLDSRTYGYTF. The CDR3 DNA reads TGTGCCAGCAGTCCGTTCCTTGACAGCCGGACCTATGGCTACACCTTC.

The gene calls are TRBV15 and TRBJ2-2; 10 nucleotides line up with TRBD2. Losses at the gene ends were 0 bases for V and 0 bases for J; bases not matched to a gene: 1. The germline CDR1 and CDR2 sequences are LNHNV and YYDKDF (reference sequence). This CDR3 has 17 amino acids. The CDR3 DNA reads TGTGCCACCAGCAGAGACCTAGCGGGGGCGAACACCGGGGAGCTGTTTTTT. Amino acid sequence: CATSRDLAGANTGELFF.

The chain couples TRBV7-2 to TRBJ1-5, with D possibly being TRBD1 (5 bases). CDR3 size: 15 residues. CDR1 SGHTA and CDR2 FQGNSA come from the germline V gene. V lost 5 bases and J 5 bases, leaving 16 bases between the germline ends. The DNA of the CDR3 is TGTGCCAGCAGCCCGGGGGGGACGGGAGATCAGCCCCAGCATTTT. It yields the protein CASSPGGTGDQPQHF.

J is TRBJ2-7 and V is TRBV6-5; the match to TRBD1 covers 10 bases. The CDR3 is 14 amino acids. Germline CDR1 and CDR2: MNHEY and SVGAGI. V was clipped by 7 bases and J by 0 bases; unmatched bases: 3. CDR3: CASTRTGGSYEQYF. CDR3 sequence (DNA): TGTGCCAGCACCAGGACAGGGGGCTCCTACGAGCAGTACTTC.

This chain links TRBV5-8 with TRBJ1-5, with D perhaps matching TRBD1 (5 bases). The CDR3 sequence is 15 residues long. The germline CDR1 and CDR2 sequences are SGHTS and YDEGEE. The V and J ends lost 0 bases and 4 bases respectively, with 11 bases between them. CDR3 in amino acids: CASSLGAGPNQPQHF. The CDR3 DNA follows: TGTGCCAGCAGCTTGGGGGCAGGGCCAAATCAGCCCCAGCATTTT.

This clone came up once. CDR3 in amino acids: CASTDRIARPYEQYF. CDR3 sequence (DNA): TGTGCCAGCACGGATAGGATAGCAAGACCCTACGAGCAGTACTTC. V gene TRBV28 combines with J gene TRBJ2-7; D remains unclear. The germline V gene encodes CDR1 MDHEN and CDR2 SYDVKM. Trimming shortened V by 7 bases and J by 2 bases, and 18 bases separated the two germline ends. CDR3 length: 15 amino acids.

In this sample, this clone turned up a few times. The V gene is TRBV6-5, the J gene TRBJ2-2; 7 bases map to TRBD1. Germline V CDR1 and CDR2: MNHEY, SVGAGI. The CDR3 runs to 14 residues. With 5 bases clipped from V and 6 bases from J, the junction kept 6 bases outside the gene matches. The CDR3 loop is CASSTTQGSGELFF. The CDR3 nucleotides are TGTGCCAGCAGTACGACACAGGGGTCCGGGGAGCTGTTTTTT.

The chain links TRBV7-9 to TRBJ1-2; a possible D gene is TRBD1 (5 bases). CDR1 SEHNR and CDR2 FQNEAQ come from the germline V gene (reference sequence). This CDR3 contains 14 residues. V was clipped by 5 bases and J by 1 base, with 11 bases between them. CDR3 sequence reads: CASSPREGNYGYTF. The CDR3 bases are TGTGCCAGCAGCCCCAGGGAGGGTAACTATGGCTACACCTTC. The variable domain in full, with the rest retrieved from reference TRBV7-9 and TRBJ1-2, is DTGVSQNPRHKITKRGQNVTFRCDPISEHNRLYWYRQTLGQGPEFLTYFQNEAQLEKSRLLSDRFSAERPKGSFSTLEIQRTEQGDSAMYLCASSPREGNYGYTFGSGTRLTVV.

CDR3 loop: CAWSQGQGNTQAFF. CDR3 nucleotides: TGTGCCTGGAGTCAGGGACAGGGCAATACACAAGCTTTCTTT. The V call is TRBV30, the J call TRBJ1-1, with 9 positions matching TRBD1. This CDR3 is built from 14 residues. In germline, CDR1 is GTSNPN, CDR2 SVGIG (reference sequence). J gave up 9 bases and V 2 bases, and 10 bases lay outside the gene matches. Full variable domain (missing parts from reference TRBV30 and TRBJ1-1): SQTIHQWPATLVQPVGSPLSLECTVEGTSNPNLYWYRQAAGRGLQLLFYSVGIGQISSEVPQNLSASRPQDRQFILSSKKLLLSDSGFYLCAWSQGQGNTQAFFGQGTRLTVV.

The rearrangement joins TRBV5-1 to TRBJ2-2; a weak D match, TRBD1 (6 bases). This CDR3 spans 16 amino acids. V shed 0 bases and J shed 7 bases, with 16 bases lying between them. Per germline, CDR1 SGHRS and CDR2 YFSETQ. CDR3 loop: CASSLAGQRGSGELFF. Here the CDR3 DNA reads TGCGCCAGCAGCTTGGCCGGTCAGAGGGGGAGCGGGGAGCTGTTTTTT.

The chain couples TRBV5-1 to TRBJ1-2; 11 bases fit TRBD1. Trimming took 4 bases from V and 6 from J; bases not matched to a gene: 11. The germline V gene has CDR1 SGHRS and CDR2 YFSETQ. CDR3 size: 16 residues. CDR3 bases: TGCGCCAGCAGCCCGAGGACAGGGGGCACATTAGATGGCTACACCTTC. It encodes CASSPRTGGTLDGYTF.